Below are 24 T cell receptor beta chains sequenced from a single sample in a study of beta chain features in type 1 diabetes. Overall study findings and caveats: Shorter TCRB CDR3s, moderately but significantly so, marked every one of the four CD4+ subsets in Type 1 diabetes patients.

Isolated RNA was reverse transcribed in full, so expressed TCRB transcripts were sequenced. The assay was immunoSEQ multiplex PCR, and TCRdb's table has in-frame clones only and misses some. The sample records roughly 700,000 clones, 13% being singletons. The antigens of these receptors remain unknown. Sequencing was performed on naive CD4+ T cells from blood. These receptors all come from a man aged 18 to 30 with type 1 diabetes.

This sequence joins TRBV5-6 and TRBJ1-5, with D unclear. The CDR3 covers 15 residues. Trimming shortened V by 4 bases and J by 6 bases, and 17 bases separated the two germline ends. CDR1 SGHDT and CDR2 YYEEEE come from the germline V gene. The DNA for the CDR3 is TGTGCCAGCAGCGCACGGAGCGGGGTAGGTCAGCCCCAGCATTTT. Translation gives CASSARSGVGQPQHF.

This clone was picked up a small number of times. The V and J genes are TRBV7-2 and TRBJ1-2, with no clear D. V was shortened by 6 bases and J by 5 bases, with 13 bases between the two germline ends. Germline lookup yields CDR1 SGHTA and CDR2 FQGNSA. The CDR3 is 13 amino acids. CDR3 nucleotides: TGTGCCAGCAGGTCCGAGCGTGGTTATGGCTACACCTTC. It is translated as CASRSERGYGYTF.

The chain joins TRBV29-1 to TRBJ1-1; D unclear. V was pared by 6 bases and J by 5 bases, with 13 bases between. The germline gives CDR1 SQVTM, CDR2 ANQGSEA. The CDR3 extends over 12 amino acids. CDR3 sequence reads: CSVQGLGTEAFF. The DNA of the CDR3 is TGCAGCGTCCAAGGGTTGGGAACTGAAGCTTTCTTT.

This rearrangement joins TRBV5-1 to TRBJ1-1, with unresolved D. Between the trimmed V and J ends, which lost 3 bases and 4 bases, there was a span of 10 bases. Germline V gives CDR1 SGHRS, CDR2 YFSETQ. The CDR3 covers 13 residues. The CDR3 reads CASSSGRITEAFF. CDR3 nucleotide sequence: TGCGCCAGCAGCTCTGGACGGATCACTGAAGCTTTCTTT.

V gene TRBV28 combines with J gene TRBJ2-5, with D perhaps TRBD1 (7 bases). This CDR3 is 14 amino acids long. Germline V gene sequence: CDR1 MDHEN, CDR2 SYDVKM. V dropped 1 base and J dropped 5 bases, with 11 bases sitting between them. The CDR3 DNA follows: TGTGCCAGCAGTTTATTACAGGGGAGGGAGACCCAGTACTTC. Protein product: CASSLLQGRETQYF.

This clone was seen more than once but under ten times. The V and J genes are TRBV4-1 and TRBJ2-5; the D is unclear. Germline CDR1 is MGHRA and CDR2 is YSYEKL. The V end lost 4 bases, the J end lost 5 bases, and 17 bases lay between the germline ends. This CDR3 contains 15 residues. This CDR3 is CASSPSGGPGETQYF. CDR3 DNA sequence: TGCGCCAGCAGCCCCTCCGGTGGCCCCGGGGAGACCCAGTACTTC.

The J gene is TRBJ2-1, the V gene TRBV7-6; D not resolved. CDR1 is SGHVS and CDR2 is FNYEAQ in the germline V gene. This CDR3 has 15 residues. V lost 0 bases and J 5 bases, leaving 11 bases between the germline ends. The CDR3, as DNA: TGTGCCAGCAGCTTAGCCCCCCCTTGGGACAATGAGCAGTTCTTC. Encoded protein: CASSLAPPWDNEQFF.

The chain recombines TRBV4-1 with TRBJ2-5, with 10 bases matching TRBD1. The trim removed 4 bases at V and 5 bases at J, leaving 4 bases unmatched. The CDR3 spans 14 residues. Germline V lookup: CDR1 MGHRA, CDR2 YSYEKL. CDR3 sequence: CASSPTGGDETQYF. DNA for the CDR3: TGCGCCAGCAGCCCGACAGGGGGCGATGAGACCCAGTACTTC.

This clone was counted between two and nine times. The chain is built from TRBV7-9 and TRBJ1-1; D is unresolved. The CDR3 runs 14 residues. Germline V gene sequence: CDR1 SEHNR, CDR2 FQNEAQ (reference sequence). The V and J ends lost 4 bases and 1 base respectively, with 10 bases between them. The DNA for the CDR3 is TGTGCCAGCAGCTCTCAGACGGGGAACACTGAAGCTTTCTTT. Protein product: CASSSQTGNTEAFF.

The CDR3 protein is CASGTSTNEKLFF. In DNA, the CDR3 is TGTGCCTCGGGGACCTCAACTAATGAAAAACTGTTTTTT. The V and J genes are TRBV30 and TRBJ1-4; possibly TRBD1 for D (5 bases). Germline V gene lookup returns CDR1 GTSNPN and CDR2 SVGIG (reference sequence). With 7 bases removed from V and 0 bases from J, the gap between germline ends came to 9 bases. CDR3 length: 13 residues.

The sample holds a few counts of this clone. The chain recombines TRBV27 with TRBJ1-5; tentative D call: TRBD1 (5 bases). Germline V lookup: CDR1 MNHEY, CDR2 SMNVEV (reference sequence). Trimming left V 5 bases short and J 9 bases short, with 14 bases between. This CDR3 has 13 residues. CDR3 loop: CASSPREMLPQHF. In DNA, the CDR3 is TGTGCCAGCAGTCCCAGGGAGATGTTGCCCCAGCATTTT.

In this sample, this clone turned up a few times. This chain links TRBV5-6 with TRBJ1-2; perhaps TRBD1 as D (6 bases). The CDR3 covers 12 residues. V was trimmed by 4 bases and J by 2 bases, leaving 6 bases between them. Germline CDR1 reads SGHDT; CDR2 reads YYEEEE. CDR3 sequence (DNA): TGTGCCAGCAGCCAGGGGAACTATGGCTACACCTTC. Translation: CASSQGNYGYTF.

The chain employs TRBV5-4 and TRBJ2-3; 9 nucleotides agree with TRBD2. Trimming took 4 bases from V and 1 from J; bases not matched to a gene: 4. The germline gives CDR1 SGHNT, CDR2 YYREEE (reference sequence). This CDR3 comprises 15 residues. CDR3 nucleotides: TGTGCCAGCAGCGCGTCTAGCGGGGGCACAGATACGCAGTATTTT. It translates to CASSASSGGTDTQYF.

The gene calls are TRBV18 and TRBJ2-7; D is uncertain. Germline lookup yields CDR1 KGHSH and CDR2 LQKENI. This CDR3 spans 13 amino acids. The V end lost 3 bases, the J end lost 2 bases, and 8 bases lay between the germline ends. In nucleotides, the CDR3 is TGTGCCAGCTCACCCTCGGCTACCTACGAGCAGTACTTC. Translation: CASSPSATYEQYF.

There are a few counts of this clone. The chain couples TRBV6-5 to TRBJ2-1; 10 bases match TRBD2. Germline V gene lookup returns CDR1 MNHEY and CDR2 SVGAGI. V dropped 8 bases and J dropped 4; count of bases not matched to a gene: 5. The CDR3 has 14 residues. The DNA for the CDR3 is TGTGCCAGCCTTCCGGGACTAGCGTACAATGAGCAGTTCTTC. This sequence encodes CASLPGLAYNEQFF.

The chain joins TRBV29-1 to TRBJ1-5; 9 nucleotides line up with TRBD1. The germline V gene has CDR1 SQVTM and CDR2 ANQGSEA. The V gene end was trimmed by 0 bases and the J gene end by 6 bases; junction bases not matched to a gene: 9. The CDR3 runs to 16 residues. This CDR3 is CSVEDLTGGAVQPQHF. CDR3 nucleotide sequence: TGCAGCGTTGAAGATCTAACAGGGGGCGCGGTTCAGCCCCAGCATTTT.

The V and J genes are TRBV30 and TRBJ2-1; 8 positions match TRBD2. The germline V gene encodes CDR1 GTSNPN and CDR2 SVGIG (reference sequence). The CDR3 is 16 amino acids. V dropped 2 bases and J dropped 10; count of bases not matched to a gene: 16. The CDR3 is CAWSPMGSGGGREQFF. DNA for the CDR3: TGTGCCTGGAGTCCCATGGGGAGCGGGGGCGGGAGGGAGCAGTTCTTC.

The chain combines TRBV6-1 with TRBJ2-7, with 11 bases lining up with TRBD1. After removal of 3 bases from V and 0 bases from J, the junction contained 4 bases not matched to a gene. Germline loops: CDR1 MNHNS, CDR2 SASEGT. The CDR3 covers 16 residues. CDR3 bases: TGTGCCAGCAGTGACATCGGGACAGGGGGCTCCTACGAGCAGTACTTC. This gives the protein CASSDIGTGGSYEQYF.

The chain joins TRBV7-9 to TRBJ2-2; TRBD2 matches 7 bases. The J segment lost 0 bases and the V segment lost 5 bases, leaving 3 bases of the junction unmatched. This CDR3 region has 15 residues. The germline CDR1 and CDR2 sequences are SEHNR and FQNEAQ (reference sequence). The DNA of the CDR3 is TGTGCCAGCAGCCCCGGGACTACGAACACCGGGGAGCTGTTTTTT. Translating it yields CASSPGTTNTGELFF.

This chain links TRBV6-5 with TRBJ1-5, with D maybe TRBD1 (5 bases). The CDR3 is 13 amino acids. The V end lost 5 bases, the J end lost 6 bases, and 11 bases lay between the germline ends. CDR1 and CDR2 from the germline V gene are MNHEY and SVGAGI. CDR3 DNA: TGTGCCAGCAGTACCCGGGACCGTCAGCCCCAGCATTTT. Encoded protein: CASSTRDRQPQHF.

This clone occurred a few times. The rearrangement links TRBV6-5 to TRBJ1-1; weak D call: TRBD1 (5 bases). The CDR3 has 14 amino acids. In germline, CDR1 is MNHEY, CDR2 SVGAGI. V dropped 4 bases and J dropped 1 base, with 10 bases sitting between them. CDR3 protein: CASSSSTGNTEAFF. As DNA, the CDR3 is TGTGCCAGCAGTTCTAGTACAGGGAACACTGAAGCTTTCTTT.

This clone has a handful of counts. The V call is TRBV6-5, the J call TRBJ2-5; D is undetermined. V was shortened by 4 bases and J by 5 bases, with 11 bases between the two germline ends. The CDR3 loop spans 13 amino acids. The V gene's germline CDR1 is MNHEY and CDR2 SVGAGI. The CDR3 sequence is CASSSPPRETQYF. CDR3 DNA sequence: TGTGCCAGCAGTTCGCCGCCCCGGGAGACCCAGTACTTC.

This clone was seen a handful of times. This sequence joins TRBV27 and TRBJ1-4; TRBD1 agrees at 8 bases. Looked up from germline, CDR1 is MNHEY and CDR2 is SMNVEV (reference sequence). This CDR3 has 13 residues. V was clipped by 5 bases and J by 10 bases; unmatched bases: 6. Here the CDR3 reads CASSTGQGRKLFF. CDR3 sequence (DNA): TGTGCCAGCAGTACTGGACAGGGTCGAAAACTGTTTTTT.

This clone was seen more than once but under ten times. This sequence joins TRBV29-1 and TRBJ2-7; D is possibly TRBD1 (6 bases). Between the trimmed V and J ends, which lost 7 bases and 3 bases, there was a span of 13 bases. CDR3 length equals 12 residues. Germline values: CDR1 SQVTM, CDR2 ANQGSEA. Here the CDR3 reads CSAVGQSYEQYF. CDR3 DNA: TGCAGCGCCGTAGGACAGAGCTACGAGCAGTACTTC.